Shown below are 19 T cell receptor beta chains from a single sample sequenced in a study of blood T cells in healthy people across ages (dated by TCRdb to 2015 to 2017). The method behind the library was 5' RACE. TCRdb records Illumina HiSeq 2500 as the sequencer. The second PCR ran for about 6 to 12 cycles and used a J-beta primer mix along with a sample-barcoded 5' primer. TCRdb applied fastp at Q25 and MiXCR to the public reads, then kept only in-frame beta chains. Each entry is one CDR3 protein sequence, shown with its most common DNA and genes. The sample yields approximately 940,000 distinct CDR3 sequences; about 48% were counted once. The top ten constitute 13% of the sample. The sequenced material came from blood. The receptors stem from a man aged 30-40 years in good health.

V and J are TRBV27 and TRBJ1-1, with a tentative D call TRBD1 (5 bases). Looked up from germline, CDR1 is MNHEY and CDR2 is SMNVEV (reference sequence). The germline V and J ends were trimmed by 3 bases and 0 bases, with 23 bases remaining between them. The CDR3 length is 19 residues. The CDR3 reads CASSFGTGTAKGLNTEAFF. The CDR3 bases are TGTGCCAGCAGTTTTGGAACGGGGACGGCTAAGGGGTTGAACACTGAAGCTTTCTTT.

V and J are TRBV4-3 and TRBJ2-5, with D possibly called TRBD1 or TRBD2 (7 bases each). The J call may be incorrect, as the DNA end agrees better with TRBJ2-7. The CDR3 runs 15 residues. Germline V lookup: CDR1 LGHNA, CDR2 YSLEER. The CDR3 DNA sequence: TGCGCCAGCAGCCCGAGACAGGGAGGGCACTACGAGCAGTACTTC. Its protein is CASSPRQGGHYEQYF.

The chain recombines TRBV20-1 with TRBJ1-2; TRBD1 matches at 10 bases. The germline V gene encodes CDR1 DFQATT and CDR2 SNEGSKA (reference sequence). V lost 0 bases and J lost 10; bases outside the gene matches: 8. CDR3 length: 14 amino acids. The CDR3: CSARDQGQGIDYTF. The CDR3 nucleotides read TGCAGTGCTAGAGATCAGGGACAGGGGATTGACTACACCTTC.

This chain connects TRBV27 to TRBJ1-5; a possible D gene is TRBD1 (6 bases). This CDR3 has 14 amino acids. Trimming stripped 5 bases from V and 3 bases from J, with 11 bases between. From germline, CDR1 is MNHEY and CDR2 SMNVEV (reference sequence). CDR3 sequence reads: CASSLTGTNQPQHF. The CDR3 bases are TGTGCCAGCAGTCTTACAGGGACCAATCAGCCCCAGCATTTT.

This clonotype showed up just a few times. The chain's CDR3 is CASSQRVYEQYF. CDR3 in DNA: TGTGCCAGCAGCCAGCGGGTATACGAGCAGTACTTC. The V gene is TRBV12-3 or TRBV12-4, the J gene TRBJ2-7; maybe TRBD2 (6 bases). V shed 6 bases and J shed 4 bases, with 10 bases lying between them. The CDR3 covers 12 residues.

This clonotype was seen more than once but under ten times. The chain joins TRBV4-2 to TRBJ2-1, with D possibly called TRBD1 or TRBD2 (5 bases each). The germline gives CDR1 LGHNA, CDR2 YNFKEQ. CDR3 length: 16 residues. The germline V and J ends were trimmed by 0 bases and 5 bases, with 14 bases remaining between them. As DNA, the CDR3 is TGTGCCAGCAGCCAAGAGGGCGGGCAGGGAAACAATGAGCAGTTCTTC. Protein: CASSQEGGQGNNEQFF.

This clonotype was recorded a few times. This sequence joins TRBV12-3 or TRBV12-4 and TRBJ1-6; D perhaps matches TRBD1 (6 bases). The V end was cut by 5 bases, the J end by 11 bases, with 13 bases between. This CDR3 region has 13 residues. This CDR3 is CASSDGTHTPLHF. CDR3 coding DNA: TGTGCCAGCAGTGACGGGACACATACACCCCTCCACTTT.

This chain links TRBV28 with TRBJ1-2; 7 positions agree with TRBD1. This CDR3 spans 15 amino acids. V shed 6 bases and J 1 base; nucleotides not matched to a gene: 8. Germline assignment: CDR1 MDHEN and CDR2 SYDVKM. The DNA of the CDR3 is TGTGCCAGCAGCCCAGAGACAGGGTTTAACTATGGCTACACCTTC. This encodes CASSPETGFNYGYTF.

This clonotype was counted between two and nine times. The gene calls are TRBV4-2 and TRBJ2-3; 10 bases are shared with TRBD2. With V trimmed by 1 base and J by 5 bases, 3 bases remained unmatched. This CDR3 region has 15 residues. In germline, CDR1 is LGHNA, CDR2 YNFKEQ. The CDR3 spells CASSQVAGGGDTQYF. The CDR3 DNA sequence: TGTGCCAGCAGCCAAGTAGCGGGGGGCGGAGATACGCAGTATTTT.

Of note for this clonotype: A much larger clone differs from this one at a single base, so this may be a read error. V is TRBV5-8 and J is TRBJ2-7; 8 positions agree with TRBD2. Germline V gene data show CDR1 as SGHTS and CDR2 as YDEGEE. CDR3 length: 15 residues. V trimming: 1 base; J trimming: 5 bases; junction bases outside the gene matches: 8. CDR3 region: CASSLSSGDSDEQYF. In nucleotides, the CDR3 is TGTGCCAGCAGCTTGAGTAGCGGGGATTCCGACGAGCAGTACTTC.

The V and J genes are TRBV5-1 and TRBJ2-3, with 9 bases matching TRBD2. CDR1 and CDR2 from the germline V gene are SGHRS and YFSETQ. CDR3 size: 15 residues. V lost 0 bases and J lost 4; bases outside the gene matches: 3. The CDR3 here is CASSLASGVPDTQYF. DNA of the CDR3: TGCGCCAGCAGCTTGGCTAGCGGGGTCCCAGATACGCAGTATTTT.

The chain links TRBV3-1 to TRBJ2-1; D call uncertain. Trimming left V 3 bases short and J 5 bases short, with 11 bases between. The CDR3 spans 14 residues. Germline values: CDR1 LGHDT, CDR2 YNNKEL (reference sequence). Here the CDR3 reads CASSHMVDNNEQFF. In nucleotides, the CDR3 is TGTGCCAGCAGCCATATGGTAGATAACAATGAGCAGTTCTTC.

The chain has TRBV15 and TRBJ1-5, with D perhaps matching TRBD1 (5 bases). V lost 8 bases and J lost 1, with 15 bases in between. Per the germline V gene, CDR1 is LNHNV and CDR2 is YYDKDF (reference sequence). CDR3 size: 15 residues. The CDR3 here is CATHLGAASNQPQHF. CDR3 nucleotides: TGTGCCACCCACCTCGGGGCAGCGAGCAATCAGCCCCAGCATTTT.

CDR3 DNA: TGTGCCAGCAGCTTAGGGGGTAGCGAGAGCTCCTACGAGCAGTACTTC. This gives the protein CASSLGGSESSYEQYF. The rearrangement uses TRBV11-3 and TRBJ2-7, with D possibly being TRBD2 (5 bases). Germline V gene sequence: CDR1 SGHNT, CDR2 YENEEA. The CDR3 covers 16 residues. Trimming left V 1 base short and J 0 bases short, with 13 bases between.

On this clonotype itself: One end of the junction does not line up with germline, which may come from a read error. V gene TRBV3-1 combines with J gene TRBJ1-1, with a tentative D call TRBD1 (6 bases). Per germline, CDR1 LGHDT and CDR2 YNNKEL (reference sequence). This CDR3 contains 16 residues. CDR3 sequence (DNA): TGTGCCAGCAGCCGGACAGTACTATCGATGAACACTGAAGCTTTTTTT. Its protein product is CASSRTVLSMNTEAFF.

The sample holds many counts of this clonotype. The V gene is TRBV4-2, the J gene TRBJ1-6, with D perhaps TRBD1 (5 bases). Germline V gene data show CDR1 as LGHNA and CDR2 as YNFKEQ. With 8 bases removed from V and 0 bases from J, the gap between germline ends came to 11 bases. The CDR3 runs 15 residues. The CDR3 is CASGAVSSYNSPLHF. The CDR3 DNA is TGTGCCAGCGGGGCGGTTAGCTCCTATAATTCACCCCTCCACTTT.

This chain links TRBV12-3 or TRBV12-4 with TRBJ1-5; D not certain. The V end lost 6 bases, the J end lost 0 bases, and 12 bases lay between the germline ends. The CDR3 is 15 residues long. CDR3 in amino acids: CASSPSQSSNQPQHF. Written as DNA, the CDR3 is TGTGCCAGCAGCCCGAGCCAGAGTAGCAATCAGCCCCAGCATTTT.

This chain uses TRBV7-2 with TRBJ2-5, with D tentatively TRBD2 (5 bases). Germline assignment: CDR1 SGHTA and CDR2 FQGNSA. Trimming pared 3 bases from V and 11 bases from J, leaving 22 bases between. This CDR3 is 15 amino acids long. The CDR3: CASSFGISPGNEQYF. CDR3 bases: TGTGCCAGCAGCTTCGGGATTAGTCCGGGGAATGAGCAGTACTTC.

The V gene is TRBV7-9, the J gene TRBJ2-3; 8 positions agree with TRBD2. Germline CDR1 is SEHNR and CDR2 is FQNEAQ (reference sequence). The CDR3 runs 19 residues. With 4 bases clipped from V and 0 bases from J, the junction kept 15 bases outside the gene matches. Written as DNA, the CDR3 is TGTGCCAGCAGCTCTATAGCGGGGCGTATTCTACAAAGCACAGATACGCAGTATTTT. Amino acid sequence: CASSSIAGRILQSTDTQYF.